Described below is a single T cell receptor beta chain sequence and its context. At one end the junction does not follow the germline gene, possibly because of a read error. The CDR3 covers 17 residues. Germline V gene data show CDR1 as SGHRS and CDR2 as YFSETQ. The data were obtained in a study of cytomegalovirus exposure and HLA in healthy donors. The PCR was carried out with 60 Vbeta primers and 13 Jbeta primers. Assay: immunoSEQ multiplex PCR; the TCRdb copy retains only in-frame clones and omits some. The sample has 70,000 to 95,000 clones, around 76% seen once. Everyone who donated was a healthy bone marrow donor.

This TCR came from a man in his forties or fifties in good health and CMV-seronegative. Sequencing was done on a sample of PBMCs. The genes are TRBV5-1 and TRBJ2-3; TRBD1 aligns across 9 bases. The CDR3 coding sequence is TGCGCCAGCAGCCGCGCCTCAACAGGGGGCTCCACAGATAGGCAGTATTTT. It specifies CASSRASTGGSTDRQYF.